Reported below is one TCR beta chain. Clones were sequenced by immunoSEQ multiplex PCR, and TCRdb holds only the in-frame ones, with some missing. The sample records 72,000 or so clones, more than 80% being singletons. This specimen belongs to a study of blood T cell repertoires in COVID-19. Looking at the study overall: Material from acute and convalescent COVID-19 was sourced from the United States, Italy and Spain. T cells, B-cell-depleted T cells, or PBMCs provided the cDNA or gDNA that served as material.

The CDR3 is made up of 16 amino acids. Germline V gives CDR1 LNHDA, CDR2 SQIVND (reference sequence). Trimming at V came to 7 bases and at J to 5 bases, leaving 14 bases not matched to a gene. Sequencing was done on a sample of peripheral blood. The chain links TRBV19 to TRBJ1-2, with TRBD1 identical over 9 bases. This receptor was taken from an elderly woman with active or convalescent COVID-19. The CDR3 nucleotides are TGTGCCAGTACCACCCAGGGACAGGGAGTCGTTTATGGCTACACCTTC. Its protein is CASTTQGQGVVYGYTF.